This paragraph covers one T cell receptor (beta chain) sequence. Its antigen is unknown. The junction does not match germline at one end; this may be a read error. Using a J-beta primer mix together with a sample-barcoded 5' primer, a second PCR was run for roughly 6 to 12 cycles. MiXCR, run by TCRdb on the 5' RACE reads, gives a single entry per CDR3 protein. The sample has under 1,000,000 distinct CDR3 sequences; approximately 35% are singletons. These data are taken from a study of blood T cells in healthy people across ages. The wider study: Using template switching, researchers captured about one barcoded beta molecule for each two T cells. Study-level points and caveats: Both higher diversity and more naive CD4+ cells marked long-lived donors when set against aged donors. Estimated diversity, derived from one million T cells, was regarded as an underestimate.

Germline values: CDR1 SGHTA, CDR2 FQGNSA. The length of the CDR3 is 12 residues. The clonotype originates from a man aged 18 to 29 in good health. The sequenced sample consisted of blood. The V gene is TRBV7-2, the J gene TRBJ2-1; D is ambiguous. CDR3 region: CASSPVGNERFF. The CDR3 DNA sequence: TGTGCCAGCAGCCCCGTAGGGAATGAGCGGTTCTTC.